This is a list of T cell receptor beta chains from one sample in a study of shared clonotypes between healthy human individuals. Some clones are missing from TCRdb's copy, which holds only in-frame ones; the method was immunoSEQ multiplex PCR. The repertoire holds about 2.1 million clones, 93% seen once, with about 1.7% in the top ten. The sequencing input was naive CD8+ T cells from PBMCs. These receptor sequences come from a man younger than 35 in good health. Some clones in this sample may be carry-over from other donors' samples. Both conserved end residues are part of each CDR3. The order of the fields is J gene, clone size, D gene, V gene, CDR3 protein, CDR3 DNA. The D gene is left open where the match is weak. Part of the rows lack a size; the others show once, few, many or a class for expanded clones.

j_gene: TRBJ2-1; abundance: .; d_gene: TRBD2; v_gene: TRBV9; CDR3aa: CASSVVSGIHNEQFF; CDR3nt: TGTGCCAGCAGCGTAGTGAGCGGGATCCACAATGAGCAGTTCTTC
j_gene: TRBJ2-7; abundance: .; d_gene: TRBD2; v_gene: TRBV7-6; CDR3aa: CASSLGTSGTLYEQYF; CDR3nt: TGTGCCAGCAGCTTAGGTACTAGCGGAACACTTTACGAGCAGTACTTC
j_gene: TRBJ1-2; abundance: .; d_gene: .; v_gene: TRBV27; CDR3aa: CASSGDRGAPYGYTF; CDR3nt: TGTGCCAGCAGTGGCGACCGGGGGGCCCCATATGGCTACACCTTC
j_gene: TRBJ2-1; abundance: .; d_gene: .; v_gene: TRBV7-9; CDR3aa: CASSRDGNEQFF; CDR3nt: TGTGCCAGCAGCCGTGACGGCAATGAGCAGTTCTTC
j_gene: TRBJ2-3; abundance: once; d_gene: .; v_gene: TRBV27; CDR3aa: CASSFQGGADTQYF; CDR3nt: TGTGCCAGCAGTTTCCAGGGCGGAGCGGATACGCAGTATTTT
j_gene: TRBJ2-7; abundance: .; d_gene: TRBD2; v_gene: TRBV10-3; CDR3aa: CAISLTSGRTYEQYF; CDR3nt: TGTGCCATCAGCCTGACTAGCGGGAGAACTTACGAGCAGTACTTC
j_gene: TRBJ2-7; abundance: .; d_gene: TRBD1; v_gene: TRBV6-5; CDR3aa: CASSNRGHEQYF; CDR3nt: TGTGCCAGCAGTAACAGGGGCCACGAGCAGTACTTC
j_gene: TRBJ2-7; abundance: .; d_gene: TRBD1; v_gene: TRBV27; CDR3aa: CASKRGQGHSYEQYF; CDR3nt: TGTGCCAGCAAACGCGGACAGGGGCACTCCTACGAGCAGTACTTC
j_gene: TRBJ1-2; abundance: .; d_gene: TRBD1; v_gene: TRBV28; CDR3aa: CASSPPRDRGGDGYTF; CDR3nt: TGTGCCAGCAGTCCCCCTAGGGACAGGGGGGGGGATGGCTACACCTTC
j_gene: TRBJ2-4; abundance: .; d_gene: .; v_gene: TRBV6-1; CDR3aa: CASSETVAFPDKNIQYF; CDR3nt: TGTGCCAGCAGTGAAACGGTCGCCTTTCCAGACAAAAACATTCAGTACTTC
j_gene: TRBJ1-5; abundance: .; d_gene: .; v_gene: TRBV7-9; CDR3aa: CARGQPQHF; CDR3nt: TGTGCAAGGGGTCAGCCCCAGCATTTT
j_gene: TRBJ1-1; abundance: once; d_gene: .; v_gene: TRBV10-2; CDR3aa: CASSESHGGGRTEAFF; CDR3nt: TGCGCCAGCAGTGAGTCGCATGGGGGAGGTAGGACTGAAGCTTTCTTT
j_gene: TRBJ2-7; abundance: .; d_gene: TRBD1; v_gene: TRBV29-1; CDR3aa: CSVGGGQLSYEQYF; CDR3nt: TGCAGCGTTGGAGGGGGACAGCTCTCCTACGAGCAGTACTTC
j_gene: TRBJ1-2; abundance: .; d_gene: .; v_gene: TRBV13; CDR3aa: CASSLDRVYGYTF; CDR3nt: TGTGCCAGCAGCTTAGACAGGGTGTATGGCTACACCTTC
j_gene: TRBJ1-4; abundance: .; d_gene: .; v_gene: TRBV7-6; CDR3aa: CASSLLYRGSNEKLFF; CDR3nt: TGTGCCAGCAGCTTACTTTATCGGGGTTCTAATGAAAAACTGTTTTTT
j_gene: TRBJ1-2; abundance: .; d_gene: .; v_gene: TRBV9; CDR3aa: CASTSSPGPVVYGYTF; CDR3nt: TGTGCCAGCACCTCATCCCCCGGGCCCGTCGTCTATGGCTACACCTTC
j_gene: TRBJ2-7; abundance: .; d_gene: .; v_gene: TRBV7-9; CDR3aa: CASPRTALREQYF; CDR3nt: TGTGCCAGCCCCCGAACCGCGCTACGGGAGCAGTACTTC
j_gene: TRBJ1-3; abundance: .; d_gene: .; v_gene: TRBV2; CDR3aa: CASSVGGSGNTIYF; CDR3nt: TGTGCCAGCAGTGTTGGGGGCTCTGGAAACACCATATATTTT
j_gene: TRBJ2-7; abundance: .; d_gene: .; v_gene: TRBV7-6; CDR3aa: CASSLYRGEGEQYF; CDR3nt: TGTGCCAGCAGCTTGTATAGGGGGGAAGGCGAGCAGTACTTC
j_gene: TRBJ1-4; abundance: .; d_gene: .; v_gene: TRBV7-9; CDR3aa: CASSPQVLNEKLFF; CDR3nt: TGTGCCAGCAGCCCGCAGGTACTTAATGAAAAACTGTTTTTT
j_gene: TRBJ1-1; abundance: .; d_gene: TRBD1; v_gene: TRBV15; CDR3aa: CATSRDGTANTEAFF; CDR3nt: TGTGCCACCAGCAGAGACGGGACAGCGAACACTGAAGCTTTCTTT
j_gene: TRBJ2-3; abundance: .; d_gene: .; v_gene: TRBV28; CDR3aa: CASSLLLGGTDTQYF; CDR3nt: TGTGCCAGCAGTTTATTACTGGGAGGCACAGATACGCAGTATTTT
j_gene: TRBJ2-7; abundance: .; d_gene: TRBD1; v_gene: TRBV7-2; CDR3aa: CASSSDRGFISYEQYF; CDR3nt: TGTGCCAGCAGCTCCGACAGGGGGTTCATCTCCTACGAGCAGTACTTC
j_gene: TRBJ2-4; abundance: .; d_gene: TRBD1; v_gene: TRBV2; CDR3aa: CASRLTGGRGRNIQYF; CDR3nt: TGTGCCAGCAGGCTTACAGGGGGAAGAGGGAGAAACATTCAGTACTTC
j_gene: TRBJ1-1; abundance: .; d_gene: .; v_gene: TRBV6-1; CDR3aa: CASRGGTEAFF; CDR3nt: TGTGCCAGCAGGGGGGGTACTGAAGCTTTCTTT
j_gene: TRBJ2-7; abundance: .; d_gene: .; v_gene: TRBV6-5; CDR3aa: CASSTEQGRYEQYF; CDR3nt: TGTGCCAGCAGTACAGAGCAGGGACGCTACGAGCAGTACTTC
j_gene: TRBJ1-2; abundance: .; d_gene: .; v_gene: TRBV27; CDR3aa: CASSAHTQGPNYGYTF; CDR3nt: TGTGCCAGCAGTGCACATACACAGGGACCTAACTATGGCTACACCTTC
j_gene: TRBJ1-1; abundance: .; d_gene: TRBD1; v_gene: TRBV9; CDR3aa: CASSPTGGHGTEAFF; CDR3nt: TGTGCCAGCAGCCCTACAGGGGGCCATGGCACTGAAGCTTTCTTT
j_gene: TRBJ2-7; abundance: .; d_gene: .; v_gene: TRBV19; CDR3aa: CASSLVSGNEQYF; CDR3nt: TGTGCCAGTAGTCTTGTGAGTGGGAACGAGCAGTACTTC
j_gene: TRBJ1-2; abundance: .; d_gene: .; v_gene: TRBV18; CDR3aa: CASSSKETYGYTF; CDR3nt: TGTGCCAGCTCTTCCAAAGAAACCTATGGCTACACCTTC
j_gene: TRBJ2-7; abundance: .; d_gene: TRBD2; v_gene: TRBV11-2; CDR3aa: CASSFLLAGGPYEQYF; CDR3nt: TGTGCCAGCAGCTTCCTTCTAGCGGGAGGACCCTACGAGCAGTACTTC
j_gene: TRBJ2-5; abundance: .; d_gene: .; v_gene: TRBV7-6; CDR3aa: CASSRRTYQETQYF; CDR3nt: TGTGCCAGCAGCCGCAGGACTTACCAAGAGACCCAGTACTTC
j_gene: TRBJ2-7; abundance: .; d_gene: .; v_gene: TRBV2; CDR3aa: CASKQGGGSYEQYF; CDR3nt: TGTGCCAGCAAGCAGGGGGGTGGGTCCTACGAGCAGTACTTC
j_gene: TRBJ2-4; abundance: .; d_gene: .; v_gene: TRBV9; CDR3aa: CASSVGGKEGLADGNIQYF; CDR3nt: TGTGCCAGCAGCGTAGGGGGAAAAGAGGGACTGGCCGACGGAAACATTCAGTACTTC
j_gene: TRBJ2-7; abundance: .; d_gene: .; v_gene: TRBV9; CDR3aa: CASSVGAADREQYF; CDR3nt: TGTGCCAGCAGCGTAGGGGCGGCTGATCGCGAGCAGTACTTC
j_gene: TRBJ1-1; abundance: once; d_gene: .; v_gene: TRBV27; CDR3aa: CASSLYGNTEAFF; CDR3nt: TGTGCCAGCAGTTTGTACGGGAACACTGAAGCTTTCTTT
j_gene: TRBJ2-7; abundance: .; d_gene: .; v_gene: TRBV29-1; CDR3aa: CSVEPGASSGYEQYF; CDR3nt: TGCAGCGTTGAGCCCGGGGCTAGCTCCGGTTACGAGCAGTACTTC
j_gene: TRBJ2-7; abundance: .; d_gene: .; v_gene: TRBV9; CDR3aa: CASSVGAGSSYEQYF; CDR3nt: TGTGCCAGCAGCGTAGGGGCAGGTTCGTCCTACGAGCAGTACTTC
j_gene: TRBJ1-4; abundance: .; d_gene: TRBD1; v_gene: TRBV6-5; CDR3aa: CASRPRQGSRLFF; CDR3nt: TGTGCCAGCAGACCAAGACAGGGGTCCAGGTTGTTTTTT
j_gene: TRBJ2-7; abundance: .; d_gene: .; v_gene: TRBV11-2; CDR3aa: CASSSRGTTSYEQYF; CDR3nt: TGTGCCAGCAGCTCCAGGGGTACAACCTCCTACGAGCAGTACTTC